The sequence of this T cell receptor beta chain was determined in a study of T-cell memory formation after mild COVID-19. TCRdb reanalysed the 5' RACE reads using MiXCR and keeps one entry per CDR3 protein. This sample carries about 100,000 distinct CDR3 sequences, around 10% of them seen once, and the ten largest clones take about two fifths. Overall study findings and caveats: Some responding clones appeared in pre-infection memory, suggesting cross-reactive memory joined. Whereas later expanders leaned CD4+, clones contracting day 15 to 85 showed a balanced CD4/CD8 makeup.

This clonotype turned up a few times. Antigen: not known. Germline V gene lookup returns CDR1 SGHVS and CDR2 FQNEAQ. Trimming took 5 bases from V and 7 from J; bases not matched to a gene: 11. The CDR3 is 15 residues long. Sequences were obtained from PBMCs or a T cell subset sorted from them (not recorded which). This clonotype was obtained from a man aged 18-30 years who had mild COVID-19 (a few samples of this study predate the infection). Cell type and time point are not known. The chain couples TRBV7-8 to TRBJ1-5; 7 bases match TRBD1. The CDR3 protein is CASSPTRGPGQPQHF. CDR3 coding DNA: TGTGCCAGCAGCCCCACTAGGGGGCCCGGGCAGCCCCAGCATTTT.